Below, one TCR beta chain is given with its context. The sample is drawn from a study of blood T cell repertoires in COVID-19. Overall study: Samples came from the United States, Italy and Spain, spanning acute and convalescent COVID-19.

CDR3 length equals 15 residues. The V end lost 5 bases, the J end lost 0 bases, and 10 bases lay between the germline ends. Germline V gene data show CDR1 as WNHNN and CDR2 as SYGVQD (reference sequence). Which cohort a participant joined came from the clinical history participants gave. Two negative PCRs, clearance, or symptom resolution had been documented for recovered Cohort 3 donors. In the study's own analysis: Reference gene primers were amplified, and this amplification served to estimate nucleated cell counts. The protocol was immunoSEQ multiplex PCR, while the TCRdb copy is restricted to in-frame clones and leaves out a portion. Clonal size and the V and J genes are those of that table, whereas D and trimming came from the DNA. The repertoire has about 270,000 clones, 88% of them found once; the top ten carry 3%.

The chain carries TRBV10-1 and TRBJ2-2; unclear D gene. The sample taken for sequencing was PBMCs or T cells enriched from blood (not recorded which). The receptor was derived from a woman in her forties or fifties who had recovered from COVID-19. The CDR3 protein is CASSKGAANTGELFF. The CDR3 nucleotides are TGCGCCAGCAGTAAAGGAGCTGCGAACACCGGGGAGCTGTTTTTT.